This T cell receptor beta chain comes out of a study of PD-L1 blockade in urothelial cancer. Across the study: Median T cell yield per blood sample was 110,000 to 150,000 cells.

The CDR3 sequence is 19 residues long. Germline-derived CDR1 and CDR2 are SGHAT and FQNNGV. The germline V and J ends were trimmed by 5 bases and 3 bases, with 26 bases remaining between them. The cohort comprised individuals with locally advanced or metastatic urothelial carcinoma. The method was immunoSEQ multiplex PCR; TCRdb's version includes in-frame clones alone and lacks a portion of them. In the table there are roughly 25,000 clones, more than 70% of which are singletons. This sequence originates from a man between 65 and 79 years old with urothelial cancer. V gene TRBV11-2 combines with J gene TRBJ2-4, with D possibly matching TRBD1 (6 bases). The sequencing used PBMCs, collected around atezolizumab (anti-PD-L1) treatment. CDR3 protein: CASSHWSHRAIPDKNIQYF. In DNA, the CDR3 is TGTGCCAGCAGCCACTGGTCTCACAGGGCTATTCCGGACAAAAACATTCAGTACTTC.